This T cell receptor (beta chain) was recorded in a study of molecular identifiers for immune sequencing clone quantification. This clonotype was detected only a few times. A much larger clone lies a single base off, so this may be a read error. TCRdb re-called the PCR reads through MiXCR, storing one row per CDR3 protein. The sample consists of more than 95,000 distinct CDR3 sequences, roughly a quarter of them appearing once. The CDR3 loop spans 13 amino acids. Germline CDR1 reads MNHEY; CDR2 reads SMNVEV (reference sequence). The sequenced sample consisted of naive CD8+ T cells from blood, with Jurkat cell RNA spiked in. Subset described: FACS-sorted CD8+CD4-CCR7+CD45RA+ naive T cells. The clonotype was recovered from a human donor in good health. Some libraries in this study had Jurkat cell RNA spiked in. This chain uses TRBV27 with TRBJ2-5; D not certain. The CDR3 nucleotides read TGTGCCAGCGGTTTACTCAACCAAGAGACCCAGTACTTC. This sequence encodes CASGLLNQETQYF.